This T cell receptor beta chain was captured by sequencing in a study of early T cells in non-severe SARS-CoV-2 infection. V trimming: 3 bases; J trimming: 5 bases; junction bases outside the gene matches: 5. Germline values: CDR1 DFQATT, CDR2 SNEGSKA (reference sequence). There are 15 residues in the CDR3. MiXCR, applied by TCRdb to the 5' RACE reads, yields one record per CDR3 protein. The repertoire holds 25,000 to 30,000 distinct CDR3 sequences, with approximately 6.6% as singletons. The table lists this clonotype with many counts. What it recognizes is unknown. Whole-study findings and limits: The matching step, a VDJdb search, favored anti-spike CD8 responses and missed private and CD4 specificities.

This clonotype was sampled from an adult who was a healthcare worker with PCR-confirmed SARS-CoV-2 infection or an uninfected control (not recorded which). The sample here was whole blood, taken at baseline. This rearrangement joins TRBV20-1 to TRBJ2-3; the match to TRBD2 covers 13 bases. The CDR3 DNA reads as TGCAGTGCTAGTCCCACTAGCGGGAGGGGAGATACGCAGTATTTT. It is translated as CSASPTSGRGDTQYF.